A single sample is the source of the 4 T cell receptor beta chains below, sequenced in a study of T cell repertoires in cytomegalovirus infection. Which antigens these TCRs recognize remains unknown. Via MiXCR, TCRdb re-called the reads, giving one row per CDR3 protein. This sample has hundreds of thousands of distinct CDR3 sequences; under 55% occur once, and the top ten carry about two fifths. Sample: cultured PBMCs, taken from culture after CMV antigen stimulation. Receptors originate from a human donor in good health (CMV status not recorded). Some clones in this sample may be carry-over from other donors' samples.

The rearrangement joins TRBV12-3 or TRBV12-4 to TRBJ2-1, with 8 bases matching TRBD2. V lost 8 bases, J lost 6 bases, and 12 bases stayed unmatched. The CDR3 consists of 15 residues. This CDR3 reads CASDGGGLPANEQFF. For the CDR3, the DNA is TGTGCCAGCGACGGGGGGGGGCTTCCCGCCAATGAGCAGTTCTTC.

Ten or more counts support this clonotype. The chain is built from TRBV28 and TRBJ2-5; TRBD2 aligns across 8 bases. CDR1 is MDHEN, CDR2 SYDVKM, per germline. The trim removed 2 bases at V and 5 bases at J, leaving 7 bases unmatched. CDR3 length: 15 amino acids. CDR3 loop: CASSLGLAGKETQYF. The CDR3 bases are TGTGCCAGCAGTTTAGGGCTAGCGGGCAAGGAGACCCAGTACTTC.

The chain combines TRBV11-2 with TRBJ2-3; D unclear. The CDR3 extends over 14 amino acids. Trimming pared 0 bases from V and 1 base from J, leaving 5 bases between. Germline assignment: CDR1 SGHAT and CDR2 FQNNGV. The CDR3 DNA sequence: TGTGCCAGCAGCTTAGAATATGGCACAGATACGCAGTATTTT. Translation gives CASSLEYGTDTQYF.

The chain recombines TRBV2 with TRBJ2-1; 10 bases are shared with TRBD2. The CDR3 sequence is 14 residues long. After removal of 6 bases from V and 9 bases from J, the junction contained 8 bases not matched to a gene. CDR1 SNHLY and CDR2 FYNNEI come from the germline V gene. For the CDR3, the DNA is TGTGCCAGCAGGGAGCTAGCGGGAGTTGGTGAGCAGTTCTTC. Protein sequence: CASRELAGVGEQFF.